The 7 T cell receptor beta chains given below trace back to one sample, sequenced in a study of human T cells and chemical hapten exposure. TCRdb re-analysed the RACE reads in MiXCR, keeping a single row per CDR3 protein. The sample lists 87,000 or so distinct CDR3 sequences, about 8.9% seen once, with approximately 3.8% in the top ten. The time point: pre-sensitization, week 0. The treatment here: therapeutic diphenylcyclopropenone sensitization with weekly scalp DPC. Sequenced here: whole blood, sampled in connection with sensitization to the hapten diphenylcyclopropenone (DPC). The receptors stem from a woman in her 40s with alopecia areata. Some clones in this sample may be carry-over from other donors' samples.

This clonotype was counted many times. The chain couples TRBV28 to TRBJ1-1; no clear D gene. The CDR3 covers 12 residues. CDR1 and CDR2 (germline): MDHEN, SYDVKM. CDR3 coding DNA: TGTGCAGCCGAGTCCATGAACACTGAAGCTTTCTTT. Amino acids: CAAESMNTEAFF.

This clonotype was seen at least ten times. The chain employs TRBV19 and TRBJ2-2; 9 bases fit TRBD1. Germline V lookup: CDR1 LNHDA, CDR2 SQIVND (reference sequence). V trimming: 6 bases; J trimming: 1 base; junction bases outside the gene matches: 9. The CDR3 has 17 amino acids. For the CDR3, the DNA is TGTGCCAGTAGAGGAGGCCCGGACAGGGGGAACACCGGGGAGCTGTTTTTT. Its translation: CASRGGPDRGNTGELFF.

The rearrangement uses TRBV4-2 and TRBJ2-3; D is perhaps TRBD2 (6 bases). This CDR3 spans 18 amino acids. Germline V gene sequence: CDR1 LGHNA, CDR2 YNFKEQ. V was clipped by 0 bases and J by 5 bases, with 21 bases between them. CDR3 residues: CASSQDGGMGGEGDTQYF. Written as DNA, the CDR3 is TGTGCCAGCAGCCAAGATGGGGGGATGGGGGGAGAAGGAGATACGCAGTATTTT.

This clonotype has at least ten counts. V usage is TRBV7-7 and J usage is TRBJ2-2, with unresolved D. V lost 2 bases, J lost 2 bases, and 9 bases lay in between. Germline CDR1 SSHAT, CDR2 FNYEAQ (reference sequence). The length of the CDR3 is 15 residues. The CDR3 is CASSLSSVNTGELFF. CDR3 bases: TGTGCCAGCAGCTTATCATCGGTAAACACCGGGGAGCTGTTTTTT.

This clonotype has only a few counts. The chain joins TRBV6-6 to TRBJ2-7; D is perhaps TRBD1 (8 bases). Trimming took off 6 bases at V and 3 bases at J, with 15 bases between the two ends. The CDR3 runs 14 residues. Germline assignment: CDR1 MNHNY and CDR2 SVGAGI (reference sequence). The DNA of the CDR3 is TGTGCCAGCAGGGGGGGGACAGGAGTCTACGAGCAGTACTTC. Translating gives CASRGGTGVYEQYF.

This clonotype was seen more than once but under ten times. The rearrangement links TRBV5-4 to TRBJ1-2; D uncertain. From germline, CDR1 is SGHNT and CDR2 YYREEE (reference sequence). V was shortened by 6 bases and J by 3 bases, with 15 bases between the two germline ends. This CDR3 has 14 amino acids. For the CDR3, the DNA is TGTGCCAGCATCTCCTCGGAGGAGGACTATGGCTACACCTTC. Translation: CASISSEEDYGYTF.

This clonotype has a count of ten or more. The chain combines TRBV24-1 with TRBJ2-1, with TRBD2 matching 9 bases. Germline CDR1 is KGHDR and CDR2 is SFDVKD. This CDR3 comprises 16 residues. The junction had 7 bases not matched to a gene; V was cut back by 0 bases and J by 8 bases. CDR3 nucleotide sequence: TGTGCCACCAGTGATTTGGCGGGGGGGGCCGTCGATGAGCAGTTCTTC. As protein: CATSDLAGGAVDEQFF.